The 26 T cell receptor beta chains listed next were all sequenced from one sample in a study of spatial heterogeneity in lung cancer. TCRdb reprocessed the 5' RACE reads via MiXCR and lists one record per CDR3 protein. The sample consists of some 37,000 distinct CDR3 sequences, under 8.5% of them appearing once. Noted time point: sample taken at primary tumor resection. The source material was PBMCs, sampled at surgery. The receptors come from a female donor with early-stage non-small cell lung cancer.

This clonotype was counted at least ten times. The chain carries TRBV4-3 and TRBJ2-3; weak D call: TRBD1 (6 bases). This CDR3 is 16 amino acids long. Germline lookup yields CDR1 LGHNA and CDR2 YSLEER. V was shortened by 0 bases and J by 2 bases, with 12 bases between the two germline ends. This CDR3 is CASSQEGQGPTDTQYF. The CDR3 nucleotides read TGCGCCAGCAGCCAAGAAGGTCAGGGGCCCACAGATACGCAGTATTTT.

This clonotype occurred many times. The gene calls are TRBV29-1 and TRBJ1-1, with a tentative D call TRBD1 (5 bases). The germline gives CDR1 SQVTM, CDR2 ANQGSEA. Trimming left V 2 bases short and J 9 bases short, with 16 bases between. The CDR3 extends over 13 amino acids. The CDR3 region is CSVESGTGWKAFF. The DNA of the CDR3 is TGCAGCGTTGAATCCGGGACGGGATGGAAAGCTTTCTTT. The full variable domain, completed using reference TRBV29-1 and TRBJ1-1, is SAVISQKPSRDICQRGTSLTIQCQVDSQVTMMFWYRQQPGQSLTLIATANQGSEATYESGFVIDKFPISRPNLTFSTLTVSNMSPEDSSIYLCSVESGTGWKAFFGQGTRLTVV.

This clonotype was observed a few times. The chain couples TRBV5-5 to TRBJ2-7; D is perhaps TRBD1 or TRBD2 (5 bases each). Trimming stripped 0 bases from V and 3 bases from J, with 16 bases between. CDR1 and CDR2 from the germline V gene are SGHKS and YYEKEE (reference sequence). The CDR3 totals 16 residues. The CDR3 reads CASSLAGAYEFYEQYF. Here the CDR3 DNA reads TGTGCCAGCAGCTTGGCCGGGGCCTACGAATTCTACGAGCAGTACTTC.

At least ten counts were recorded for this clonotype. The CDR3 DNA follows: TGTGCCAGCAGCTTAACGGAACTCGAAGGGGGCTACACCTTC. The encoded protein is CASSLTELEGGYTF. The chain couples TRBV7-8 to TRBJ1-2; D unresolved. The germline V gene has CDR1 SGHVS and CDR2 FQNEAQ. The CDR3 extends over 14 amino acids. V dropped 2 bases and J dropped 8 bases, with 15 bases sitting between them.

This clonotype was found many times. The chain employs TRBV20-1 and TRBJ2-3; D is perhaps TRBD2 (6 bases). The CDR3 totals 12 residues. Germline V CDR1 and CDR2: DFQATT, SNEGSKA (reference sequence). The V end lost 4 bases, the J end lost 4 bases, and 9 bases lay between the germline ends. CDR3 DNA sequence: TGCAGTGCTACGGAGGGCCCAGATACGCAGTATTTT. The encoded protein is CSATEGPDTQYF.

At least ten counts were recorded for this clonotype. This sequence joins TRBV6-2 or TRBV6-3 and TRBJ2-7; D not resolved. Germline CDR1 is MNHEY and CDR2 is SVGEGT. The CDR3 spans 11 residues. The ends were cut back, 6 bases at V and 2 bases at J, with 5 bases in the middle. The CDR3 region is CASSGAYEQYF. CDR3 nucleotides: TGTGCCAGCAGCGGAGCCTACGAGCAGTACTTC.

The J gene is TRBJ1-2, the V gene TRBV12-3 or TRBV12-4; no clear D. The CDR3 runs 12 residues. V shed 10 bases and J shed 7 bases, with 16 bases lying between them. Here the CDR3 reads CATYVVGFGYTF. The CDR3 DNA reads TGTGCCACTTACGTTGTCGGCTTTGGCTACACCTTC.

This clonotype was seen many times. V and J are TRBV7-2 and TRBJ1-4; 8 bases fit TRBD1. This CDR3 contains 15 residues. The V and J ends lost 1 base and 7 bases, in that order; junction bases with no gene match: 5. Germline CDR1 and CDR2: SGHTA and FQGNSA. The CDR3 protein is CASSLGTGGFEKLFF. CDR3 nucleotides: TGTGCCAGCAGCTTAGGAACAGGGGGGTTTGAAAAACTGTTTTTT.

The chain joins TRBV28 to TRBJ2-5, with TRBD2 matching 7 bases. Germline V lookup: CDR1 MDHEN, CDR2 SYDVKM. Trimming removed 3 bases from V and 5 bases from J; junction bases left unmatched: 3. This CDR3 comprises 13 residues. For the CDR3, the DNA is TGTGCCAGCAGTTTTACCGGGGGGGAGACCCAGTACTTC. Protein product: CASSFTGGETQYF.

CDR3 DNA: TGTGCCAGCAGTGCGAGGGACAGGGGATTTTCACCCCTCCACTTT. It yields the protein CASSARDRGFSPLHF. The chain is built from TRBV28 and TRBJ1-6; 10 bases are shared with TRBD1. J lost 9 bases, V lost 5 bases, and 7 bases had no gene match. The CDR3 consists of 15 residues. Looked up from germline, CDR1 is MDHEN and CDR2 is SYDVKM.

The J gene is TRBJ2-3, the V gene TRBV7-9; tentative D call: TRBD2 (5 bases). V shed 5 bases and J shed 3 bases, with 15 bases lying between them. The germline CDR1 and CDR2 sequences are SEHNR and FQNEAQ (reference sequence). There are 15 residues in the CDR3. In DNA, the CDR3 is TGTGCCAGCAGCCCCTTTGTTCGGGGAACAGATACGCAGTATTTT. As protein: CASSPFVRGTDTQYF.

There are many counts of this clonotype. V is TRBV29-1 and J is TRBJ2-1; no clear D. The germline V gene encodes CDR1 SQVTM and CDR2 ANQGSEA. The CDR3 runs to 11 residues. As DNA, the CDR3 is TGCAGTGCCTTTGGGGTCGATGAGCAGTTCTTC. Protein product: CSAFGVDEQFF.

This clonotype showed up many times. V usage is TRBV3-1 and J usage is TRBJ1-2; 7 bases fit TRBD1. V gave up 0 bases and J gave up 5 bases; unmatched junction bases: 3. The CDR3 covers 14 residues. Germline loops: CDR1 LGHDT, CDR2 YNNKEL (reference sequence). The CDR3 loop reads CASSQEGRGYGYTF. In DNA, the CDR3 is TGTGCCAGCAGCCAAGAGGGCAGGGGGTATGGCTACACCTTC.

V usage is TRBV19 and J usage is TRBJ2-5; 11 positions agree with TRBD2. The CDR3 sequence is 15 residues long. Germline CDR1 is LNHDA and CDR2 is SQIVND (reference sequence). J was trimmed by 4 bases and V by 3 bases; bases with no gene match: 4. The CDR3: CASSMVAGGPETQYF. CDR3 sequence (DNA): TGTGCCAGTAGTATGGTAGCGGGAGGGCCAGAGACCCAGTACTTC.

In its sample, this clonotype was seen a few times. In DNA, the CDR3 is TGTGCCAGCAGCTTAGCGGGAGGTATAGATACGCAGTATTTT. Protein sequence: CASSLAGGIDTQYF. V is TRBV7-2 and J is TRBJ2-3; possibly TRBD2 for D (6 bases). CDR1 and CDR2 from the germline V gene are SGHTA and FQGNSA. V gave up 0 bases and J gave up 5 bases, with 9 bases separating them. The CDR3 contains 14 residues. Full variable domain (outside the CDR3, taken from reference TRBV7-2 and TRBJ2-3): GAGVSQSPSNKVTEKGKDVELRCDPISGHTALYWYRQSLGQGLEFLIYFQGNSAPDKSGLPSDRFSAERTGGSVSTLTIQRTQQEDSAVYLCASSLAGGIDTQYFGPGTRLTVL.

This clonotype was counted many times. The V gene is TRBV15, the J gene TRBJ1-1; perhaps TRBD1 as D (5 bases). The germline CDR1 and CDR2 sequences are LNHNV and YYDKDF (reference sequence). The V end was cut by 0 bases, the J end by 0 bases, with 11 bases between. CDR3 length equals 16 residues. CDR3 loop: CATSRDRVRLNTEAFF. As DNA, the CDR3 is TGTGCCACCAGCAGAGACAGGGTCAGGCTGAACACTGAAGCTTTCTTT. The full variable domain, rest sourced from reference TRBV15 and TRBJ1-1, is DAMVIQNPRYQVTQFGKPVTLSCSQTLNHNVMYWYQQKSSQAPKLLFHYYDKDFNNEADTPDNFQSRRPNTSFCFLDIRSPGLGDTAMYLCATSRDRVRLNTEAFFGQGTRLTVV.

The chain couples TRBV21-1 to TRBJ2-3; the table's D call, TRBD2, has no DNA check behind it. TRBV21-1 is a known pseudogene. The CDR3 runs 16 residues. CDR3 residues: CASSKEERESTDTQYF. CDR3 bases: TGTGCCAGCAGCAAAGAAGAGCGGGAAAGCACAGATACGCAGTATTTT.

The rearrangement links TRBV10-3 to TRBJ2-7, with 7 nucleotides matching TRBD1. The CDR3 contains 16 residues. Germline V lookup: CDR1 ENHRY, CDR2 SYGVKD. After removal of 3 bases from V and 5 bases from J, the junction contained 13 bases not matched to a gene. CDR3 DNA: TGTGCCATCAGTGATGGTGGGGCGACAGGGAAGGACGAGCAGTACTTC. It yields the protein CAISDGGATGKDEQYF.

This clonotype appeared many times. This rearrangement joins TRBV20-1 to TRBJ1-1; no clear D gene. With 3 bases removed from V and 3 bases from J, the gap between germline ends came to 14 bases. The CDR3 loop spans 14 amino acids. The germline V gene encodes CDR1 DFQATT and CDR2 SNEGSKA (reference sequence). The CDR3: CSASRAGFHTEAFF. The CDR3 DNA follows: TGCAGTGCTAGTCGGGCGGGGTTTCACACTGAAGCTTTCTTT.

This clonotype came up a few times. The chain uses TRBV20-1 and TRBJ2-7; 8 positions agree with TRBD2. The CDR3 is 14 residues long. Germline CDR1 DFQATT, CDR2 SNEGSKA (reference sequence). The J segment lost 5 bases and the V segment lost 5 bases, leaving 11 bases of the junction unmatched. This CDR3 reads CSAGLAARINEQYF. The CDR3 bases are TGCAGTGCTGGACTAGCCGCTCGGATAAACGAGCAGTACTTC.

This clonotype was recorded at least ten times. The gene calls are TRBV7-8 and TRBJ2-6; 14 nucleotides align to TRBD2. The V gene end was trimmed by 6 bases and the J gene end by 0 bases; junction bases not matched to a gene: 13. CDR3 length: 21 residues. From germline, CDR1 is SGHVS and CDR2 FQNEAQ. The CDR3 spells CASRPDGLAGGSSSGANVLTF. CDR3 DNA: TGTGCCAGCAGACCAGACGGACTAGCGGGAGGCTCGTCCTCTGGGGCCAACGTCCTGACTTTC.

This clonotype was observed at least ten times. The gene calls are TRBV12-3 or TRBV12-4 and TRBJ1-2, with unresolved D. This CDR3 comprises 14 residues. The V gene lost 5 bases and the J gene lost 7 bases, with 17 bases spanning the gap. CDR3 sequence reads: CASSRNPEGSGYTF. The CDR3, as DNA: TGTGCCAGCAGTCGTAACCCGGAGGGAAGTGGCTACACCTTC.

The chain links TRBV4-3 to TRBJ2-3; 14 positions agree with TRBD2. The germline CDR1 and CDR2 sequences are LGHNA and YSLEER. Trimming removed 8 bases from V and 5 bases from J; junction bases left unmatched: 12. This CDR3 spans 17 amino acids. As DNA, the CDR3 is TGCGCCAGCGCCCGGGCCGGGACTAGCGGGGGAGGAGATACGCAGTATTTT. Translation gives CASARAGTSGGGDTQYF.

This clonotype was seen repeatedly, ten times or more. The chain employs TRBV5-1 and TRBJ2-3, with D perhaps TRBD2 (5 bases). There are 17 residues in the CDR3. V dropped 1 base and J dropped 4 bases, with 19 bases sitting between them. Per the germline V gene, CDR1 is SGHRS and CDR2 is YFSETQ. The CDR3 DNA reads TGCGCCAGCAGCTTGAGATCCGAGCGGTCCTACTCAGATACGCAGTATTTT. Amino acids: CASSLRSERSYSDTQYF. Looking up the rest from reference TRBV5-1 and TRBJ2-3 gives the full variable domain: KAGVTQTPRYLIKTRGQQVTLSCSPISGHRSVSWYQQTPGQGLQFLFEYFSETQRNKGNFPGRFSGRQFSNSRSEMNVSTLELGDSALYLCASSLRSERSYSDTQYFGPGTRLTVL.

The gene calls are TRBV10-1 and TRBJ2-1; unclear D gene. CDR3 length: 15 amino acids. Trimming stripped 4 bases from V and 12 bases from J, with 22 bases between. Germline CDR1 and CDR2: WNHNN and SYGVQD (reference sequence). The CDR3 DNA is TGCGCCAGCAGTGCTCAGTCTACCGCGGACCGCCGGCAGTTCTTC. Its translation is CASSAQSTADRRQFF.

This clonotype has at least ten counts. This chain joins TRBV28 and TRBJ1-5; 11 nucleotides align to TRBD1. V gave up 0 bases and J gave up 7 bases; unmatched junction bases: 8. This CDR3 spans 17 amino acids. Germline V lookup: CDR1 MDHEN, CDR2 SYDVKM. CDR3 DNA: TGTGCCAGCAGTTTATGGGACAGGGGGCAGGACAGCCAGCCCCAGCATTTT. Protein sequence: CASSLWDRGQDSQPQHF.